This T cell receptor beta chain was observed in a study of PD-L1 blockade in urothelial cancer. The method was immunoSEQ multiplex PCR; TCRdb's version includes in-frame clones alone and lacks a portion of them. The data hold about 40,000 clones, with around 82% observed a single time. This sequence was found in a man aged 55 to 70 with urothelial cancer. The source was PBMCs, collected around atezolizumab (anti-PD-L1) treatment.

In DNA, the CDR3 is TGTGCCAGCAGTCCGGACAATAGCAATCAGCCCCAGCATTTT. It yields the protein CASSPDNSNQPQHF. J is TRBJ1-5 and V is TRBV6-5; D possibly corresponds to TRBD1 (5 bases). CDR1 and CDR2 (germline): MNHEY, SVGAGI. Trimming took off 5 bases at V and 0 bases at J, with 8 bases between the two ends. This CDR3 has 14 amino acids.